Here is one T cell receptor beta chain with its context. The sample is drawn from a study of T cell responses to AZD1222 COVID-19 vaccine. Some clones are missing from TCRdb's copy, which holds only in-frame ones; the method was immunoSEQ multiplex PCR. This sample has 65,000 to 85,000 clones, with 70% to 90% found just once. The CDR3 is 14 amino acids. With 4 bases removed from V and 2 bases from J, the gap between germline ends came to 10 bases. CDR1 is ENHRY, CDR2 SYGVKD, per germline. This material consisted of peripheral blood, taken on day 0 of AZD1222 vaccination. The receptor's source is an adult in good health. The rearrangement joins TRBV10-3 to TRBJ2-3; D could derive from TRBD1 or TRBD2 (5 bases each). The DNA for the CDR3 is TGTGCCATCAGTGCGGGGCAGGACACAGATACGCAGTATTTT. Amino acids: CAISAGQDTDTQYF.